What follows are 13 T cell receptor beta chains derived from one specimen sequenced in a study of blood T cell repertoires in COVID-19. Profiled with immunoSEQ multiplex PCR; TCRdb holds only in-frame clones, not every one. The repertoire holds 240,000 or so clones, roughly 90% seen once, with approximately 9.5% in the top ten. Source material: PBMCs or T cells enriched from blood (not recorded which). The source of these receptors is a man aged 35-49 years who had recovered from COVID-19.

The J gene is TRBJ1-1, the V gene TRBV27; the D is unclear. Trimming pared 4 bases from V and 1 base from J, leaving 16 bases between. Germline loops: CDR1 MNHEY, CDR2 SMNVEV (reference sequence). The CDR3 loop spans 16 amino acids. CDR3 in DNA: TGTGCCAGCAGTTCCCGCGTTCTGAGTAAGAACACTGAAGCTTTCTTT. Translation gives CASSSRVLSKNTEAFF.

The V call is TRBV12-3 or TRBV12-4, the J call TRBJ2-2, with D maybe TRBD2 (5 bases). The CDR3 is made up of 13 amino acids. Trimming stripped 6 bases from V and 6 bases from J, with 11 bases between. CDR3 protein: CASRKREPGELFF. The CDR3 coding sequence is TGTGCCAGCAGGAAGAGGGAGCCCGGGGAGCTGTTTTTT.

A single count supports this clone. This chain joins TRBV2 and TRBJ1-4; the D is unclear. V was trimmed by 7 bases and J by 10 bases, leaving 13 bases between them. This CDR3 has 12 amino acids. Germline V gene lookup returns CDR1 SNHLY and CDR2 FYNNEI. The CDR3 is CASTLPGGKLFF. CDR3 nucleotides: TGTGCCAGCACCCTCCCGGGAGGAAAACTGTTTTTT.

The chain recombines TRBV7-6 with TRBJ2-1; perhaps TRBD2 as D (5 bases). From germline, CDR1 is SGHVS and CDR2 FNYEAQ. The CDR3 has 17 residues. V was clipped by 5 bases and J by 1 base, with 18 bases between them. The CDR3 is CASSRHLAGSSYNEQFF. The CDR3, as DNA: TGTGCCAGCAGCCGTCATCTGGCGGGTAGTTCCTACAATGAGCAGTTCTTC.

This chain uses TRBV24-1 with TRBJ1-1; D is perhaps TRBD1 (5 bases). Trimming took 1 base from V and 7 from J, leaving 24 bases between them. Germline lookup yields CDR1 KGHDR and CDR2 SFDVKD. The CDR3 is made up of 18 amino acids. Written as DNA, the CDR3 is TGTGCCACCAGTGATTTTGACAGTACCGGTAGCTATGACGATGAAGCTTTCTTT. This encodes CATSDFDSTGSYDDEAFF.

The chain is built from TRBV5-1 and TRBJ1-5, with D tentatively TRBD1 (6 bases). This CDR3 is 15 amino acids long. V lost 0 bases and J lost 6, with 13 bases in between. Germline loops: CDR1 SGHRS, CDR2 YFSETQ. This CDR3 reads CASSLAQGRFQPQHF. The CDR3 region has the DNA TGCGCCAGCAGCTTGGCCCAGGGGCGGTTTCAGCCCCAGCATTTT.

The genes are TRBV19 and TRBJ2-3; 8 bases agree with TRBD1. After removal of 2 bases from V and 5 bases from J, the junction contained 9 bases not matched to a gene. CDR3 length equals 16 residues. From germline, CDR1 is LNHDA and CDR2 SQIVND (reference sequence). The CDR3: CASSIRRDRRLDTQYF. DNA for the CDR3: TGTGCCAGTAGTATACGGAGGGACAGGCGCTTAGATACGCAGTATTTT.

This rearrangement joins TRBV27 to TRBJ2-1; D is possibly TRBD2 (6 bases). V lost 5 bases, J lost 7 bases, and 18 bases lay in between. This CDR3 comprises 15 residues. The germline CDR1 and CDR2 sequences are MNHEY and SMNVEV (reference sequence). The CDR3 nucleotides read TGTGCCAGCAGTGGGGGGACCTTCGCAAGGAATGAGCAGTTCTTC. The encoded protein is CASSGGTFARNEQFF.

This clone has a handful of counts. The chain uses TRBV5-6 and TRBJ2-1; possibly TRBD2 for D (6 bases). This CDR3 contains 14 residues. The V gene's germline CDR1 is SGHDT and CDR2 YYEEEE. V lost 4 bases and J lost 8, with 16 bases in between. DNA for the CDR3: TGTGCCAGCAGCCCACGAGGGAGGAGTGATGAGCAGTTCTTC. It is translated as CASSPRGRSDEQFF.

V is TRBV5-1 and J is TRBJ2-4; TRBD2 agrees at 8 bases. The CDR3 runs to 15 residues. The V segment lost 1 base and the J segment 4 bases; nucleotides outside the gene matches: 4. Germline V gene sequence: CDR1 SGHRS, CDR2 YFSETQ. CDR3 residues: CASSLSTSGKNIQYF. The CDR3 DNA reads TGCGCCAGCAGCTTGAGTACTAGCGGAAAAAACATTCAGTACTTC.

This rearrangement joins TRBV30 to TRBJ1-1; D gene ambiguous. Per germline, CDR1 GTSNPN and CDR2 SVGIG (reference sequence). The CDR3 covers 13 residues. The ends were cut back, 2 bases at V and 3 bases at J, with 10 bases in the middle. The CDR3 nucleotides are TGTGCCTGGAGTATGCAGGTGGACACTGAAGCTTTCTTT. Translation: CAWSMQVDTEAFF. Combining the CDR3 with reference TRBV30 and TRBJ1-1 gives the whole variable domain SQTIHQWPATLVQPVGSPLSLECTVEGTSNPNLYWYRQAAGRGLQLLFYSVGIGQISSEVPQNLSASRPQDRQFILSSKKLLLSDSGFYLCAWSMQVDTEAFFGQGTRLTVV.

The J gene is TRBJ2-7, the V gene TRBV7-2; the match to TRBD2 covers 11 bases. Germline V gene sequence: CDR1 SGHTA, CDR2 FQGNSA. Germline trimming cut 1 base from V and 6 bases from J; bases unmatched to any gene: 5. The CDR3 consists of 15 residues. This chain's CDR3 is CASSLESSGRSEQYF. CDR3 nucleotide sequence: TGTGCCAGCAGCTTAGAGTCTAGCGGGAGGAGCGAGCAGTACTTC.

This chain joins TRBV2 and TRBJ1-5; 7 nucleotides line up with TRBD1. V lost 2 bases to trimming and J lost 11 bases; unmatched junction nucleotides: 21. CDR1 and CDR2 from the germline V gene are SNHLY and FYNNEI. This CDR3 comprises 18 residues. CDR3 residues: CASSETKITGQRVEAQHF. Here the CDR3 DNA reads TGTGCCAGCAGTGAAACCAAGATAACGGGACAGCGGGTTGAAGCCCAGCATTTT.